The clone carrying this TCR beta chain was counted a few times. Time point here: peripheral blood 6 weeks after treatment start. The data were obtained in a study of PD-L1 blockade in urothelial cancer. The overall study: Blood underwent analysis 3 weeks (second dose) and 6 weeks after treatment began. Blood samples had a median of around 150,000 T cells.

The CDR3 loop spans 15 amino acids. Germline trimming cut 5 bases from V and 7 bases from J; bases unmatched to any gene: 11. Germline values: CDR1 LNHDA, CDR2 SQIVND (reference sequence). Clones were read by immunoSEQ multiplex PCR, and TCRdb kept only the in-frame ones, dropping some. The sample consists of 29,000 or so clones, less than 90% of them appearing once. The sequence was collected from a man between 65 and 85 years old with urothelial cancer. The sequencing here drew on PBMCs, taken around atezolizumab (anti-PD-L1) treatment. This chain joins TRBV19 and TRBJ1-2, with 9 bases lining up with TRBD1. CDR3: CASSARQGGMRGYTF. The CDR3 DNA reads TGTGCCAGTAGTGCCCGACAGGGGGGCATGCGTGGCTACACCTTC.